This T cell receptor (beta chain) stems from a study of beta chain features in type 1 diabetes. Notes on this clone: The sample has other DNA sequences that encode this CDR3 too.

Germline V gene sequence: CDR1 LNHNV, CDR2 YYDKDF (reference sequence). Trimming left V 0 bases short and J 0 bases short, with 6 bases between. The CDR3 covers 15 residues. Reverse transcribing all isolated RNA meant expressed TCRB transcripts were sequenced. Sequenced by immunoSEQ multiplex PCR; TCRdb stores in-frame clones only, minus some. The sample yields 850,000 to 900,000 clones, roughly 15% seen once. Sequencing was performed on naive CD4+ T cells from blood. This TCR was recovered from a woman younger than 35 in good health. The chain couples TRBV15 to TRBJ2-1, with D hard to call. The CDR3 spells CATSRDLGSYNEQFF. Here the CDR3 DNA reads TGTGCCACCAGCAGAGATCTGGGCTCCTACAATGAGCAGTTCTTC.